Below, one TCR beta chain is given with its context. Trimming removed 6 bases at V and 5 bases at J, with 13 bases between. The CDR3 sequence is 13 residues long. Germline CDR1 and CDR2: MNHEY and SMNVEV (reference sequence). The sample is drawn from a study of blood T cell repertoires in COVID-19. The protocol was immunoSEQ multiplex PCR, while the TCRdb copy is restricted to in-frame clones and leaves out a portion. The sample shows 250,000 to 300,000 clones, 82% of them seen only once. The source of this sequence is a man aged 40-50 years who had been exposed to COVID-19. The source material was PBMCs or T cells enriched from blood (not recorded which). The V call is TRBV27, the J call TRBJ1-2; a weak D match, TRBD1 (5 bases). CDR3 sequence (DNA): TGTGCCAGCAGCAGGCAGGGTCAGTATGGCTACACCTTC. Protein product: CASSRQGQYGYTF.